This entry lists 20 T cell receptor beta chains sequenced from one sample in a study of T-cell reconstitution after alpha-beta-depleted transplantation in children. This sample's TCRbeta library carried unique molecular identifier barcodes. TCRdb re-analysed the PCR reads in MiXCR, keeping a single row per CDR3 protein. The table records about 97,000 distinct CDR3 sequences, around 6.1% of them present only once. The material sequenced was PBMCs, mostly from graft donor cells, taken 60 days after TCRalphabeta/CD19-depleted stem cell transplant. Every receptor here comes from a female patient aged 2-9 years who had a stem cell transplant for Fanconi anemia, so the T cells may come from the graft donor.

In this sample, this clonotype turned up many times. The chain couples TRBV28 to TRBJ1-5, with TRBD1 identical over 12 bases. Germline V lookup: CDR1 MDHEN, CDR2 SYDVKM. The CDR3 runs to 15 residues. Losses at the gene ends were 5 bases for V and 6 bases for J; bases not matched to a gene: 5. CDR3 residues: CASSRDRGRLQPQHF. The CDR3, as DNA: TGTGCCAGCAGTCGGGACAGGGGGCGCCTTCAGCCCCAGCATTTT.

This clonotype was picked up many times. This chain joins TRBV20-1 and TRBJ2-1, with 10 bases matching TRBD2. In germline, CDR1 is DFQATT, CDR2 SNEGSKA (reference sequence). The CDR3 has 18 residues. Germline trimming cut 0 bases from V and 3 bases from J; bases unmatched to any gene: 11. CDR3: CSARDQAGGPGHYNEQFF. CDR3 DNA sequence: TGCAGTGCTAGAGATCAAGCGGGAGGGCCTGGACACTACAATGAGCAGTTCTTC.

This clonotype was seen ten or more times. The rearrangement joins TRBV7-2 to TRBJ2-3; TRBD2 aligns across 7 bases. With V trimmed by 1 base and J by 6 bases, 10 bases remained unmatched. This CDR3 is built from 16 residues. From germline, CDR1 is SGHTA and CDR2 FQGNSA. CDR3 residues: CASSLGGSGGWDTQYF. CDR3 sequence (DNA): TGTGCCAGCAGCTTAGGCGGGAGCGGTGGTTGGGATACGCAGTATTTT.

This clonotype occurred many times. CDR3 in amino acids: CASSPRTGAVNEQFF. DNA for the CDR3: TGTGCCAGCTCACCACGGACAGGGGCAGTGAATGAGCAGTTCTTC. The rearrangement uses TRBV18 and TRBJ2-1; 9 bases fit TRBD1. J gave up 7 bases and V 1 base, and 5 bases lay outside the gene matches. Germline V lookup: CDR1 KGHSH, CDR2 LQKENI. The CDR3 runs to 15 residues. Full variable domain (rest looked up from reference TRBV18 and TRBJ2-1): NAGVMQNPRHLVRRRGQEARLRCSPMKGHSHVYWYRQLPEEGLKFMVYLQKENIIDESGMPKERFSAEFPKEGPSILRIQQVVRGDSAAYFCASSPRTGAVNEQFFGPGTRLTVL.

This clonotype was detected a few times. This chain connects TRBV10-3 to TRBJ2-5; 9 nucleotides agree with TRBD2. V gave up 6 bases and J gave up 1 base; unmatched junction bases: 9. The CDR3 is 16 amino acids. CDR1 is ENHRY, CDR2 SYGVKD, per germline. Written as DNA, the CDR3 is TGTGCCATCAGCGAGGGGCTAGCGGGGAGCCAAGAGACCCAGTACTTC. Its protein product is CAISEGLAGSQETQYF.

The CDR3, as DNA: TGCAGTGCGCGACCTGAGGGCTACGAGCAGTACTTC. It is translated as CSARPEGYEQYF. The chain employs TRBV20-1 and TRBJ2-7, with D possibly matching TRBD2 (5 bases). Germline V CDR1 and CDR2: DFQATT, SNEGSKA (reference sequence). Trimming removed 6 bases at V and 3 bases at J, with 12 bases between. The CDR3 sequence is 12 residues long.

This clonotype was counted between two and nine times. This CDR3 is CASSPAGTGVQPQHF. CDR3 coding DNA: TGTGCCAGCTCACCGGCAGGGACAGGGGTTCAGCCCCAGCATTTT. The genes are TRBV18 and TRBJ1-5; 10 nucleotides agree with TRBD1. Germline V gene lookup returns CDR1 KGHSH and CDR2 LQKENI. The CDR3 is made up of 15 amino acids. V dropped 3 bases and J dropped 6; count of bases not matched to a gene: 5.

This clonotype has ten or more counts. This rearrangement joins TRBV6-1 to TRBJ2-7; 9 bases fit TRBD2. Germline V gene lookup returns CDR1 MNHNS and CDR2 SASEGT. After removal of 2 bases from V and 0 bases from J, the junction contained 8 bases not matched to a gene. The length of the CDR3 is 17 residues. The CDR3 DNA sequence: TGTGCCAGCAGTGAATATCAGCGGGGGGACCCCTCCTACGAGCAGTACTTC. Translation: CASSEYQRGDPSYEQYF.

This clonotype was recorded many times. The J gene is TRBJ1-4, the V gene TRBV28, with 10 bases aligning to TRBD1. This CDR3 is 16 amino acids long. With V trimmed by 8 bases and J by 1 base, 7 bases remained unmatched. The germline CDR1 and CDR2 sequences are MDHEN and SYDVKM. CDR3 protein: CASGGTGEGTNEKLFF. CDR3 bases: TGTGCCAGCGGGGGGACAGGGGAGGGAACTAATGAAAAACTGTTTTTT. The complete variable domain, with remaining parts taken from reference TRBV28 and TRBJ1-4, reads DVKVTQSSRYLVKRTGEKVFLECVQDMDHENMFWYRQDPGLGLRLIYFSYDVKMKEKGDIPEGYSVSREKKERFSLILESASTNQTSMYLCASGGTGEGTNEKLFFGSGTQLSVL.

The sample holds many counts of this clonotype. The chain recombines TRBV28 with TRBJ1-2; 10 nucleotides align to TRBD1. Per germline, CDR1 MDHEN and CDR2 SYDVKM. The CDR3 totals 12 residues. This CDR3 is CGGTGEDYGYTF. The CDR3 bases are TGTGGTGGGACAGGGGAAGATTATGGCTACACCTTC.

This clonotype was observed many times. The V gene is TRBV25-1, the J gene TRBJ2-7; D may be TRBD2 (5 bases). Deletions cut 6 bases from V and 7 bases from J, with 16 bases between. CDR1 is MGHDK, CDR2 SYGVNS, per germline. This CDR3 is built from 13 residues. The CDR3 DNA is TGTGCCAGCAGGCGCGGGTCTCTGGGGGAGCAGTACTTC. The encoded protein is CASRRGSLGEQYF.

There are many counts of this clonotype. This chain uses TRBV6-1 with TRBJ2-7; 12 bases map to TRBD2. This CDR3 is 17 amino acids long. Germline lookup yields CDR1 MNHNS and CDR2 SASEGT. The trim removed 5 bases at V and 1 base at J, leaving 9 bases unmatched. The CDR3 here is CASSPALGLAGSYEQYF. The CDR3 DNA is TGTGCCAGCAGTCCGGCGTTAGGACTAGCGGGATCCTACGAGCAGTACTTC.

This clonotype has more than one count but fewer than ten. The chain employs TRBV3-1 and TRBJ2-5; tentative D call: TRBD2 (5 bases). Germline CDR1 and CDR2: LGHDT and YNNKEL (reference sequence). The CDR3 loop spans 12 amino acids. Trimming took 8 bases from V and 1 from J, leaving 8 bases between them. CDR3 in amino acids: CASHGVQETQYF. CDR3 DNA sequence: TGTGCCAGCCACGGGGTCCAAGAGACCCAGTACTTC.

This clonotype occurred many times. The V and J genes are TRBV5-1 and TRBJ2-7; TRBD1 might be the D (6 bases). Germline CDR1 is SGHRS and CDR2 is YFSETQ. This CDR3 is 17 amino acids long. Trimming removed 4 bases from V and 2 bases from J, with 22 bases in between. CDR3 coding DNA: TGCGCCAGCAGCCTAACAGGGACCACATGGCGAGCCTACGAGCAGTACTTC. This translates into CASSLTGTTWRAYEQYF.

This clonotype was detected many times. V and J are TRBV7-3 and TRBJ2-3; 8 bases align to TRBD2. The CDR3 consists of 14 residues. Germline V lookup: CDR1 SGHTA, CDR2 FQGTGA. The J segment lost 2 bases and the V segment lost 4 bases, leaving 2 bases of the junction unmatched. The chain's CDR3 is CASSSGGVTDTQYF. In DNA, the CDR3 is TGTGCCAGCAGCTCCGGGGGGGTCACAGATACGCAGTATTTT.

The V gene is TRBV5-1, the J gene TRBJ2-2; D assignment may be TRBD1 or TRBD2 (6 bases each). Germline CDR1 reads SGHRS; CDR2 reads YFSETQ. Between the trimmed V and J ends, which lost 3 bases and 5 bases, there was a span of 11 bases. The CDR3 is 14 amino acids. In nucleotides, the CDR3 is TGCGCCAGCAGCTGGGGGGCGGCTACCGGGGAGCTGTTTTTT. Translation: CASSWGAATGELFF.

This clonotype was counted ten times or more. This chain connects TRBV5-1 to TRBJ2-2; 8 nucleotides line up with TRBD2. V lost 1 base, J lost 4 bases, and 15 bases stayed unmatched. This CDR3 has 19 amino acids. CDR1 and CDR2 from the germline V gene are SGHRS and YFSETQ. In DNA form, the CDR3 reads TGCGCCAGCAGCTTGTCTGCTTACCCTCGCGGGAGGAGCACCGGGGAGCTGTTTTTT. Translating it yields CASSLSAYPRGRSTGELFF.

This sequence joins TRBV7-3 and TRBJ2-2; TRBD2 agrees at 11 bases. Germline trimming cut 5 bases from V and 7 bases from J; bases unmatched to any gene: 6. Germline CDR1 SGHTA, CDR2 FQGTGA. The CDR3 runs 15 residues. The CDR3 nucleotides are TGTGCCAGCAGCCATAGCGGGAGGGTGAGCGGGGAGCTGTTTTTT. It encodes CASSHSGRVSGELFF.

This clonotype has only a few counts. The rearrangement joins TRBV18 to TRBJ2-7, with 10 nucleotides matching TRBD1. The CDR3 contains 14 residues. Germline V CDR1 and CDR2: KGHSH, LQKENI. J lost 3 bases, V lost 5 bases, and 4 bases had no gene match. The CDR3 is CASSGRDRGYEQYF. The DNA of the CDR3 is TGTGCCAGCTCAGGGCGGGACAGGGGCTACGAGCAGTACTTC.

This clonotype was counted a few times. CDR3 protein: CASSLGTVSYEQYF. DNA of the CDR3: TGTGCCAGCAGCTTGGGGACTGTCTCCTACGAGCAGTACTTC. V usage is TRBV5-5 and J usage is TRBJ2-7; tentative D call: TRBD2 (5 bases). CDR1 is SGHKS, CDR2 YYEKEE, per germline (reference sequence). The CDR3 covers 14 residues. Between the trimmed V and J ends, which lost 0 bases and 0 bases, there was a span of 7 bases.